The 32 T cell receptor beta chains below all came from one sample that was sequenced in a study of PD-L1 blockade in urothelial cancer. The assay was immunoSEQ multiplex PCR, and TCRdb's table has in-frame clones only and misses some. The table includes fewer than 40,000 clones, around 87% detected once. The sample was PBMCs, taken around atezolizumab (anti-PD-L1) treatment. The receptors were gathered from a man aged 45 to 65 with urothelial cancer.

The rearrangement uses TRBV5-1 and TRBJ2-6; a weak D match, TRBD2 (5 bases). Germline V gene sequence: CDR1 SGHRS, CDR2 YFSETQ. The V end was cut by 4 bases, the J end by 0 bases, with 14 bases between. The CDR3 has 17 amino acids. The CDR3 here is CASSPRGKPSGANVLTF. As DNA, the CDR3 is TGCGCCAGCAGCCCCCGAGGGAAACCCTCTGGGGCCAACGTCCTGACTTTC. Supplemented by reference TRBV5-1 and TRBJ2-6, the full variable domain reads KAGVTQTPRYLIKTRGQQVTLSCSPISGHRSVSWYQQTPGQGLQFLFEYFSETQRNKGNFPGRFSGRQFSNSRSEMNVSTLELGDSALYLCASSPRGKPSGANVLTFGAGSRLTVL.

The chain recombines TRBV6-4 with TRBJ1-6; unclear D gene. Germline values: CDR1 MRHNA, CDR2 SNTAGT. The CDR3 runs 15 residues. Trimming removed 4 bases from V and 5 bases from J, with 12 bases in between. The CDR3 loop reads CASSARWGDNSPLHF. The CDR3 DNA is TGTGCCAGCAGTGCCCGTTGGGGAGATAATTCACCCCTCCACTTT.

The CDR3 coding sequence is TGCGCCAGCAGTGATAAACAGGGGTTGACAGATACGCAGTATTTT. Residues: CASSDKQGLTDTQYF. The chain combines TRBV10-2 with TRBJ2-3; 7 bases are a match to TRBD1. V lost 3 bases to trimming and J lost 3 bases; unmatched junction nucleotides: 6. This CDR3 is built from 15 residues. CDR1 and CDR2 (germline): WSHSY, SAAADI.

V usage is TRBV29-1 and J usage is TRBJ2-3, with 12 bases aligning to TRBD2. Unmatched junction bases numbered 11, after V lost 5 bases and J lost 14 bases. The V gene's germline CDR1 is SQVTM and CDR2 ANQGSEA. This CDR3 comprises 13 residues. The CDR3 DNA sequence: TGCAGCGTTCCTAGCGGGGGGGCTTACGCCGTGTATTTT. It is translated as CSVPSGGAYAVYF.

This chain links TRBV9 with TRBJ2-3; D is perhaps TRBD1 (5 bases). The CDR3 runs 15 residues. CDR1 is SGDLS and CDR2 is YYNGEE in the germline V gene. V dropped 3 bases and J dropped 1 base, with 12 bases sitting between them. The CDR3 is CASSGGGAGTDTQYF. CDR3 in DNA: TGTGCCAGCAGCGGTGGTGGGGCCGGCACAGATACGCAGTATTTT.

The table lists this clone with a count of one. The chain couples TRBV11-2 to TRBJ2-7; unclear D gene. This CDR3 has 14 residues. Per germline, CDR1 SGHAT and CDR2 FQNNGV. Trimming shortened V by 1 base and J by 4 bases, and 11 bases separated the two germline ends. The CDR3 loop is CASSLVTGKYEQYF. CDR3 sequence (DNA): TGTGCCAGCAGCTTAGTAACGGGTAAATACGAGCAGTACTTC. The variable domain in full, completed from reference TRBV11-2 and TRBJ2-7, reads EAGVAQSPRYKIIEKRQSVAFWCNPISGHATLYWYQQILGQGPKLLIQFQNNGVVDDSQLPKDRFSAERLKGVDSTLKIQPAKLEDSAVYLCASSLVTGKYEQYFGPGTRLTVT.

The CDR3 bases are TGTGCCAGCACCCGACAGGGGGCAATGAACACTGAAGCTTTCTTT. As protein: CASTRQGAMNTEAFF. The chain joins TRBV6-1 to TRBJ1-1, with 10 bases matching TRBD1. The CDR3 is 15 residues long. The V gene end was trimmed by 7 bases and the J gene end by 0 bases; junction bases not matched to a gene: 5. Germline loops: CDR1 MNHNS, CDR2 SASEGT.

V gene TRBV2 combines with J gene TRBJ1-2; TRBD1 matches 8 bases. Losses at the gene ends were 3 bases for V and 4 bases for J; bases not matched to a gene: 4. Germline V gene data show CDR1 as SNHLY and CDR2 as FYNNEI. The CDR3 spans 14 residues. Here the CDR3 DNA reads TGTGCCAGCAGTGAGGACAGGGCAAGCTATGGCTACACCTTC. This codes for CASSEDRASYGYTF.

The CDR3 loop reads CASSVGPGNTDTQYF. The CDR3 bases are TGTGCCAGCAGCGTAGGACCGGGAAACACAGATACGCAGTATTTT. This sequence joins TRBV9 and TRBJ2-3; tentatively, D is TRBD2 (5 bases). The germline V gene encodes CDR1 SGDLS and CDR2 YYNGEE. V was clipped by 0 bases and J by 2 bases, with 10 bases between them. This CDR3 spans 15 amino acids. Drawing the rest from reference TRBV9 and TRBJ2-3, the complete variable domain is DSGVTQTPKHLITATGQRVTLRCSPRSGDLSVYWYQQSLDQGLQFLIQYYNGEERAKGNILERFSAQQFPDLHSELNLSSLELGDSALYFCASSVGPGNTDTQYFGPGTRLTVL.

The V call is TRBV4-2, the J call TRBJ2-7, with 7 bases matching TRBD1. Germline trimming cut 4 bases from V and 3 bases from J; bases unmatched to any gene: 9. This CDR3 has 15 amino acids. Germline V gives CDR1 LGHNA, CDR2 YNFKEQ. This chain's CDR3 is CASSPADRTNYEQYF. In nucleotides, the CDR3 is TGTGCCAGCAGCCCAGCGGACAGGACAAACTACGAGCAGTACTTC.

This chain links TRBV13 with TRBJ2-1; 16 bases line up with TRBD2. Germline values: CDR1 PRHDT, CDR2 FYEKMQ (reference sequence). The V and J ends lost 2 bases and 6 bases, in that order; junction bases with no gene match: 7. The CDR3 contains 18 residues. CDR3 protein: CASSLMGLAGGPTNEQFF. CDR3 nucleotide sequence: TGTGCCAGCAGCTTAATGGGACTAGCGGGAGGGCCCACCAATGAGCAGTTCTTC.

The chain has TRBV10-1 and TRBJ1-5; 11 bases align to TRBD1. The junction had 2 bases not matched to a gene; V was cut back by 10 bases and J by 6 bases. Germline CDR1 and CDR2: WNHNN and SYGVQD (reference sequence). This CDR3 is 12 amino acids long. CDR3 nucleotide sequence: TGCGCCACAGGACAGGGGGCTCAGCCCCAGCATTTT. This codes for CATGQGAQPQHF.

The V and J genes are TRBV7-3 and TRBJ2-5, with TRBD1 matching 8 bases. The CDR3 length is 13 residues. J was trimmed by 3 bases and V by 5 bases; bases with no gene match: 2. CDR1 and CDR2 from the germline V gene are SGHTA and FQGTGA. The CDR3 is CASSPGQEETQYF. The CDR3 coding sequence is TGTGCCAGCAGCCCGGGACAGGAAGAGACCCAGTACTTC.

In nucleotides, the CDR3 is TGTGCCAGCAGTATAATTAGCTTTCCCCGTACGCAGTATTTT. This sequence encodes CASSIISFPRTQYF. The V gene is TRBV28, the J gene TRBJ2-3; D not certain. The CDR3 contains 14 residues. Germline CDR1 reads MDHEN; CDR2 reads SYDVKM. V dropped 5 bases and J dropped 8 bases, with 17 bases sitting between them.

Only one count was recorded for this clone. The CDR3 loop is CASSQMVLGGVYGYTF. The CDR3 bases are TGCGCCAGCAGTCAAATGGTCCTTGGAGGGGTCTATGGCTACACCTTC. The chain is built from TRBV23-1 and TRBJ1-2; the D gene is possibly TRBD1 (5 bases). TRBV23-1 is recorded as an ORF, its role being uncertain. V lost 2 bases to trimming and J lost 4 bases, with 17 bases between them. This CDR3 is 16 amino acids long.

This sequence joins TRBV28 and TRBJ2-7, with D perhaps matching TRBD1 (5 bases). Trimming pared 5 bases from V and 6 bases from J, leaving 20 bases between. CDR1 and CDR2 from the germline V gene are MDHEN and SYDVKM. The CDR3 length is 15 residues. CDR3 nucleotides: TGTGCCAGCAGTAGTCCCCTGCCAGGGCGATTCGAGCAGTACTTC. It translates to CASSSPLPGRFEQYF.

This chain connects TRBV7-9 to TRBJ2-7, with D possibly TRBD2 on 5 matching bases. The CDR3 is made up of 12 amino acids. Per germline, CDR1 SEHNR and CDR2 FQNEAQ (reference sequence). With 1 base removed from V and 4 bases from J, the gap between germline ends came to 5 bases. CDR3 nucleotides: TGTGCCAGCAGCTTAGGGGAGTACGAGCAGTACTTC. Protein sequence: CASSLGEYEQYF.

This clone came up once. This chain joins TRBV19 and TRBJ1-1, with D unresolved. V dropped 4 bases and J dropped 0 bases, with 12 bases sitting between them. The length of the CDR3 is 15 residues. Germline CDR1 and CDR2: LNHDA and SQIVND (reference sequence). DNA of the CDR3: TGTGCCAGTAGTAGCGGACGGGAAATGAACACTGAAGCTTTCTTT. This encodes CASSSGREMNTEAFF. The whole variable domain, remainder taken from reference TRBV19 and TRBJ1-1, is DGGITQSPKYLFRKEGQNVTLSCEQNLNHDAMYWYRQDPGQGLRLIYYSQIVNDFQKGDIAEGYSVSREKKESFPLTVTSAQKNPTAFYLCASSSGREMNTEAFFGQGTRLTVV.

This rearrangement joins TRBV10-3 to TRBJ1-4; 7 bases map to TRBD1. The CDR3 runs to 15 residues. Germline V gene sequence: CDR1 ENHRY, CDR2 SYGVKD. V trimming: 2 bases; J trimming: 3 bases; junction bases outside the gene matches: 3. This chain's CDR3 is CAISEHRGSNEKLFF. DNA of the CDR3: TGTGCCATCAGTGAGCACAGGGGATCTAATGAAAAACTGTTTTTT.

The J gene is TRBJ1-2, the V gene TRBV30, with a tentative D call TRBD1 (5 bases). This CDR3 is built from 15 residues. Per the germline V gene, CDR1 is GTSNPN and CDR2 is SVGIG (reference sequence). V lost 0 bases to trimming and J lost 3 bases, with 14 bases between them. CDR3 sequence reads: CAWSVQASTYYGYTF. As DNA, the CDR3 is TGTGCCTGGAGTGTACAGGCGTCGACGTACTATGGCTACACCTTC.

This clone has just one count. The rearrangement joins TRBV7-9 to TRBJ2-7; 9 bases fit TRBD2. V gave up 5 bases and J gave up 2 bases; unmatched junction bases: 4. The CDR3 totals 14 residues. Germline-derived CDR1 and CDR2 are SEHNR and FQNEAQ (reference sequence). In DNA form, the CDR3 reads TGTGCCAGCAGCCCTAGCGGGACAACCTACGAGCAGTACTTC. This translates into CASSPSGTTYEQYF.

The CDR3 DNA sequence: TGTGCCTGGAGTGCAACTAGCGGGGGAACTAGCACAGATACGCAGTATTTT. It yields the protein CAWSATSGGTSTDTQYF. The chain has TRBV30 and TRBJ2-3, with 11 bases that match TRBD2. Germline-derived CDR1 and CDR2 are GTSNPN and SVGIG (reference sequence). V trimming: 1 base; J trimming: 0 bases; junction bases outside the gene matches: 6. The CDR3 consists of 17 residues.

This clone is judged medium-sized. Other DNA sequences in this sample translate to the same CDR3. The rearrangement uses TRBV27 and TRBJ2-7; weak D call: TRBD1 (6 bases). The ends were cut back, 6 bases at V and 4 bases at J, with 7 bases in the middle. Germline CDR1 MNHEY, CDR2 SMNVEV (reference sequence). This CDR3 region has 11 residues. CDR3 region: CASRQGYEQYF. Here the CDR3 DNA reads TGTGCCAGCAGACAGGGTTACGAGCAGTACTTC.

This rearrangement joins TRBV13 to TRBJ1-1, with TRBD1 identical over 9 bases. The CDR3 consists of 16 residues. V lost 3 bases to trimming and J lost 4 bases; unmatched junction nucleotides: 9. CDR1 and CDR2 from the germline V gene are PRHDT and FYEKMQ (reference sequence). The DNA of the CDR3 is TGTGCCAGCAGCTTGCGGTTGACAGGGGGATCCACTGAAGCTTTCTTT. Translated: CASSLRLTGGSTEAFF.

The chain uses TRBV5-1 and TRBJ2-7, with 10 bases identical to TRBD1. After removal of 0 bases from V and 1 base from J, the junction contained 7 bases not matched to a gene. The CDR3 sequence is 17 residues long. Per germline, CDR1 SGHRS and CDR2 YFSETQ. Written as DNA, the CDR3 is TGCGCCAGCAGCTTGGCCATCCGGGACAGGGGTTCCTACGAGCAGTACTTC. Protein product: CASSLAIRDRGSYEQYF.

This sequence joins TRBV10-1 and TRBJ2-2, with 9 positions matching TRBD2. The length of the CDR3 is 13 residues. The V and J ends lost 4 bases and 8 bases, in that order; junction bases with no gene match: 2. Germline CDR1 is WNHNN and CDR2 is SYGVQD (reference sequence). The CDR3 nucleotides read TGCGCCAGCAGTGTAGGACTAGCGGGGGAGCTGTTTTTT. Protein product: CASSVGLAGELFF.

The CDR3 loop is CASSLGLAGGPRNNEQFF. In nucleotides, the CDR3 is TGCGCCAGCAGCTTGGGATTAGCGGGGGGGCCGAGGAACAATGAGCAGTTCTTC. The chain couples TRBV5-1 to TRBJ2-1, with TRBD2 identical over 11 bases. Germline loops: CDR1 SGHRS, CDR2 YFSETQ. CDR3 length: 18 amino acids. Trimming removed 0 bases from V and 5 bases from J; junction bases left unmatched: 10. The full variable domain, its missing parts supplied by reference TRBV5-1 and TRBJ2-1, is KAGVTQTPRYLIKTRGQQVTLSCSPISGHRSVSWYQQTPGQGLQFLFEYFSETQRNKGNFPGRFSGRQFSNSRSEMNVSTLELGDSALYLCASSLGLAGGPRNNEQFFGPGTRLTVL.

The rearrangement joins TRBV6-5 to TRBJ1-1; possible D gene TRBD1, 5 bases. V lost 10 bases to trimming and J lost 1 base, with 16 bases between them. Germline V gives CDR1 MNHEY, CDR2 SVGAGI. CDR3 length: 14 amino acids. CDR3 sequence reads: CATTRAGGNTEAFF. The CDR3 nucleotides read TGTGCCACCACGAGGGCGGGGGGGAACACTGAAGCTTTCTTT.

This clone was found a few times. V gene TRBV7-8 combines with J gene TRBJ2-3; maybe TRBD2 (5 bases). The CDR3 runs 18 residues. Between the trimmed V and J ends, which lost 5 bases and 1 base, there was a span of 22 bases. Germline CDR1 reads SGHVS; CDR2 reads FQNEAQ. DNA for the CDR3: TGTGCCAGCAGCCAGATTGGGGAGTTGTTTGTTCGCACAGATACGCAGTATTTT. It yields the protein CASSQIGELFVRTDTQYF.

This chain uses TRBV27 with TRBJ2-5; D is ambiguous. The V gene's germline CDR1 is MNHEY and CDR2 SMNVEV (reference sequence). The V end was cut by 5 bases, the J end by 2 bases, with 12 bases between. The length of the CDR3 is 14 residues. The CDR3 reads CASSPFGGQETQYF. The DNA for the CDR3 is TGTGCCAGCAGTCCCTTTGGCGGACAAGAGACCCAGTACTTC.

J is TRBJ2-7 and V is TRBV4-1; D perhaps matches TRBD1 (5 bases). CDR3 length: 15 amino acids. V was pared by 3 bases and J by 0 bases, with 12 bases between. CDR1 MGHRA and CDR2 YSYEKL come from the germline V gene. The CDR3, as DNA: TGCGCCAGCAGCCACATGCCGACAGTCTCCTACGAGCAGTACTTC. Its translation is CASSHMPTVSYEQYF.

The J gene is TRBJ2-5, the V gene TRBV19; 11 nucleotides agree with TRBD1. The ends lost 9 bases at V and 5 bases at J; junction bases unmatched: 5. Per the germline V gene, CDR1 is LNHDA and CDR2 is SQIVND (reference sequence). CDR3 size: 13 residues. Written as DNA, the CDR3 is TGTGCCAGCCGGGACAGGGGGACGGAGACCCAGTACTTC. Its protein is CASRDRGTETQYF.